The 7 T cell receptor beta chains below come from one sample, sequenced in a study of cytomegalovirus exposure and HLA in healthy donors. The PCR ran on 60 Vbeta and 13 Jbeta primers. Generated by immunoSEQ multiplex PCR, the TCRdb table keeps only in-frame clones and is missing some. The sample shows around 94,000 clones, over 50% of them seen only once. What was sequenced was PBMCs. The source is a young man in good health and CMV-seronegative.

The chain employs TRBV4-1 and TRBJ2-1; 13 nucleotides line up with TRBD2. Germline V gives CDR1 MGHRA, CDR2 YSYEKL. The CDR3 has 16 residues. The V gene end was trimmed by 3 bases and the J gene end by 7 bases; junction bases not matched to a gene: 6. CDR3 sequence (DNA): TGCGCCAGCAGCCAGTTAACTAGCGGGAGGGTTAATGAGCAGTTCTTC. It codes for CASSQLTSGRVNEQFF.

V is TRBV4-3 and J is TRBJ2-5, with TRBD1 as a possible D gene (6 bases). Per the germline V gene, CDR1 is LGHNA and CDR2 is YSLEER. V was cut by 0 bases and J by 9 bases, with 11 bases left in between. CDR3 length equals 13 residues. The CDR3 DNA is TGCGCCAGCAGCCAAGACAGGGGAGCGGCCCAGTACTTC. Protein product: CASSQDRGAAQYF.

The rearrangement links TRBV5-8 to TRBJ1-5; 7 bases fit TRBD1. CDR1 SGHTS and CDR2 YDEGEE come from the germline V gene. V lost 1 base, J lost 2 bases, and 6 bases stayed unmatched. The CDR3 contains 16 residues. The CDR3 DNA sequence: TGTGCCAGCAGCTTGCGAGGACAGGCCGGCAATCAGCCCCAGCATTTT. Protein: CASSLRGQAGNQPQHF.

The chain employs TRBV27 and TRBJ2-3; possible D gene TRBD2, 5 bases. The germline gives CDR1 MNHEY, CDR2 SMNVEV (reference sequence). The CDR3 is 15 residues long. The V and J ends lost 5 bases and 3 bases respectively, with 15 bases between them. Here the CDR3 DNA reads TGTGCCAGCAGTCGCTATATACTAGAAACAGATACGCAGTATTTT. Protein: CASSRYILETDTQYF.

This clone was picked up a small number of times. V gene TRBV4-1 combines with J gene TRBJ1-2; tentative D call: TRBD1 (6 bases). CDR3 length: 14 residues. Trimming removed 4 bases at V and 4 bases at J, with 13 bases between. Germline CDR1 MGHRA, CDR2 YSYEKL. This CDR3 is CASSLRGAGYGYTF. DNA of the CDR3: TGCGCCAGCAGCCTTCGGGGGGCGGGCTATGGCTACACCTTC.

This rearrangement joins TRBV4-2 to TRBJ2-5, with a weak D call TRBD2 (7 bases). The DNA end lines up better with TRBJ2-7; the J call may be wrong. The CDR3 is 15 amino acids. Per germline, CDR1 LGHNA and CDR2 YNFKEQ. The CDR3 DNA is TGTGCCAGCACCCCCGATAGTGGGGGGGCTTACGAGCAGTACTTC. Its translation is CASTPDSGGAYEQYF.

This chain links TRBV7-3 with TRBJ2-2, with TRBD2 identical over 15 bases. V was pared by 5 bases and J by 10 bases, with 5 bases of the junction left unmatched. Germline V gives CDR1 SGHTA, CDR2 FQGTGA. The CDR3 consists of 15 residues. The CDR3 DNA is TGTGCCAGCAGCCCAGGGACTAGCGGGGGGCCGGAGCTGTTTTTT. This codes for CASSPGTSGGPELFF. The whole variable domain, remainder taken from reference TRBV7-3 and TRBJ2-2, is GAGVSQTPSNKVTEKGKYVELRCDPISGHTALYWYRQSLGQGPEFLIYFQGTGAADDSGLPNDRFFAVRPEGSVSTLKIQRTERGDSAVYLCASSPGTSGGPELFFGEGSRLTVL.